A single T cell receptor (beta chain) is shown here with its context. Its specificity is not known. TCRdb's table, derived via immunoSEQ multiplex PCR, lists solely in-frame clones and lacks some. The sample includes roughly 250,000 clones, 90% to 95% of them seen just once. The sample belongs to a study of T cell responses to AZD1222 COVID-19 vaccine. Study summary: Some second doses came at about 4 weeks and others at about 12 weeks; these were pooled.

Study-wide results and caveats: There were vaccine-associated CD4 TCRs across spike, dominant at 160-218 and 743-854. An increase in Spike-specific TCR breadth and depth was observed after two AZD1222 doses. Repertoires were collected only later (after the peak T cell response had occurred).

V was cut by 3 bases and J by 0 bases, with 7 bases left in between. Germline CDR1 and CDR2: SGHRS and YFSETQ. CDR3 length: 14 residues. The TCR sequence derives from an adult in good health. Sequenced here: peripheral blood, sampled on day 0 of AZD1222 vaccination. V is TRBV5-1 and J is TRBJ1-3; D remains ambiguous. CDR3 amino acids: CASSSSPSGNTIYF. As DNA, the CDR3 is TGCGCCAGCAGCTCTTCCCCCTCTGGAAACACCATATATTTT.